Below, 5 T cell receptor beta chains from the same sample are listed, as sequenced in a study of T cells in Graves' hyperthyroidism and ophthalmopathy. RNA transcripts served as the template for amplifying TCR beta CDR3 regions. A set of HTBI primers served as the primers for a first-round RT-PCR of the TCR CDR3. TCRdb fed the multiplex PCR reads into MiXCR, producing one record per CDR3 protein. The sample lists approximately 610,000 distinct CDR3 sequences, about 14% occurring once. Sequences were obtained from blood. The receptors originated from a woman in her thirties or forties with Graves' ophthalmopathy.

This clonotype appeared once. The V call is TRBV20-1, the J call TRBJ1-2; D unclear. Germline assignment: CDR1 DFQATT and CDR2 SNEGSKA (reference sequence). This CDR3 contains 14 residues. V was cut by 1 base and J by 1 base, with 10 bases left in between. The CDR3 DNA is TGCAGTGCTAGAGGTCAGACTGATAACTATGGCTACACCTTC. Translated, it gives CSARGQTDNYGYTF.

This clonotype was seen ten or more times. This chain links TRBV12-3 or TRBV12-4 with TRBJ1-2; D is unclear. The CDR3 spans 14 residues. V was cut by 5 bases and J by 4 bases, with 14 bases left in between. The DNA for the CDR3 is TGTGCCAGCAGTAACCAAGACCTAGGCTATGGCTACACCTTC. As protein: CASSNQDLGYGYTF.

At least ten counts were recorded for this clonotype. The chain combines TRBV28 with TRBJ2-5; 10 nucleotides line up with TRBD2. V shed 2 bases and J 1 base; nucleotides not matched to a gene: 4. The CDR3 has 16 amino acids. CDR1 MDHEN and CDR2 SYDVKM come from the germline V gene. The CDR3 DNA follows: TGTGCCAGCAGTTTAGAACTAGCGGGACTCCAAGAGACCCAGTACTTC. Residues: CASSLELAGLQETQYF. The whole variable domain, filled in from reference TRBV28 and TRBJ2-5, reads DVKVTQSSRYLVKRTGEKVFLECVQDMDHENMFWYRQDPGLGLRLIYFSYDVKMKEKGDIPEGYSVSREKKERFSLILESASTNQTSMYLCASSLELAGLQETQYFGPGTRLLVL.

Ten or more counts support this clonotype. The rearrangement joins TRBV4-1 to TRBJ1-5, with D hard to call. With 3 bases removed from V and 9 bases from J, the gap between germline ends came to 15 bases. The CDR3 has 14 residues. Germline CDR1 and CDR2: MGHRA and YSYEKL. The CDR3 sequence is CASSHLDKGRPQHF. The CDR3, as DNA: TGCGCCAGCAGCCACCTTGACAAAGGCCGGCCCCAGCATTTT.

The chain has TRBV3-1 and TRBJ1-2; a possible D gene is TRBD1 (5 bases). Trimming removed 4 bases from V and 10 bases from J, with 16 bases in between. The CDR3 is made up of 13 amino acids. Germline CDR1 reads LGHDT; CDR2 reads YNNKEL (reference sequence). The CDR3 is CASSPLTRGIYTF. In nucleotides, the CDR3 is TGTGCCAGCAGCCCACTTACGCGGGGGATCTACACCTTC.